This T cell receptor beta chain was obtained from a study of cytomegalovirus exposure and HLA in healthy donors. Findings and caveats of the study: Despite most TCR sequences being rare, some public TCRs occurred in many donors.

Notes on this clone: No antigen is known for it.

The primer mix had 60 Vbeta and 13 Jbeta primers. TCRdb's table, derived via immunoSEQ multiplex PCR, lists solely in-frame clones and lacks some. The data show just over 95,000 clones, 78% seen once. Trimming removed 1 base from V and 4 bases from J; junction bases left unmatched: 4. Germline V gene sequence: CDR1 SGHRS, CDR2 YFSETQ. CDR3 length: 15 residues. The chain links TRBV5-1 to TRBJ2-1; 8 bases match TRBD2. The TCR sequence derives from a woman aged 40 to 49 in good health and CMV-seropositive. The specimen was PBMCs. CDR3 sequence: CASSLIQREYNEQFF. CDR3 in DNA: TGCGCCAGCAGCTTGATTCAGCGGGAGTACAATGAGCAGTTCTTC. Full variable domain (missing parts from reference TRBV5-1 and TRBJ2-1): KAGVTQTPRYLIKTRGQQVTLSCSPISGHRSVSWYQQTPGQGLQFLFEYFSETQRNKGNFPGRFSGRQFSNSRSEMNVSTLELGDSALYLCASSLIQREYNEQFFGPGTRLTVL.